Listed below are T cell receptor beta chains from one sample, sequenced in a study of T cells in Graves' hyperthyroidism and ophthalmopathy. TCRdb redid the calling of the multiplex PCR reads with MiXCR, one entry per CDR3 protein. The profile covers approximately 600,000 distinct CDR3 sequences, with less than 25% appearing a single time and over 30% taken by the ten largest. The source material was blood. Source of these receptors: a man between 25 and 39 years old with Graves' ophthalmopathy. Each CDR3 is given with its conserved first and last residue. The order of the fields is D gene, J gene, V gene, CDR3 protein. The D gene is left open where the match is weak.

D gene: TRBD2
J gene: TRBJ2-7
V gene: TRBV6-1
CDR3 protein: CASSGEREVSYEQYF

D gene: .
J gene: TRBJ2-7
V gene: TRBV9
CDR3 protein: CASSVVGGNEQYF

D gene: TRBD1
J gene: TRBJ1-4
V gene: TRBV18
CDR3 protein: CASSPDRGFNEKLFF

D gene: TRBD1
J gene: TRBJ2-5
V gene: TRBV20-1
CDR3 protein: CSARPGTGGGETQYF

D gene: TRBD1
J gene: TRBJ1-6
V gene: TRBV3-1
CDR3 protein: CASSQTGQSSSYNSPLHF

D gene: .
J gene: TRBJ2-3
V gene: TRBV7-2
CDR3 protein: CASSFTGILGGGTDTQYF

D gene: TRBD1
J gene: TRBJ2-5
V gene: TRBV14
CDR3 protein: CASSYRDSKETQYF

D gene: TRBD2
J gene: TRBJ2-1
V gene: TRBV6-4
CDR3 protein: CASSSLAGGNEQFF

D gene: TRBD2
J gene: TRBJ2-5
V gene: TRBV30
CDR3 protein: CAWNEAGGETQYF

D gene: .
J gene: TRBJ2-3
V gene: TRBV3-1
CDR3 protein: CASSQDPTSLQDTQYF

D gene: .
J gene: TRBJ1-5
V gene: TRBV6-1
CDR3 protein: CASSEWGRDSNQPQHF

D gene: TRBD2
J gene: TRBJ2-1
V gene: TRBV6-1
CDR3 protein: CASSELRTSGRHEQFF

D gene: .
J gene: TRBJ1-4
V gene: TRBV6-5
CDR3 protein: CASSYGVSTNEKLFF

D gene: .
J gene: TRBJ2-7
V gene: TRBV28
CDR3 protein: CASSFGVAYEQYF

D gene: TRBD2
J gene: TRBJ2-3
V gene: TRBV20-1
CDR3 protein: CSARSYLAGSTDTQYF

D gene: .
J gene: TRBJ2-7
V gene: TRBV11-2
CDR3 protein: CAGSLAPTREQYF

D gene: .
J gene: TRBJ2-5
V gene: TRBV6-2/TRBV6-3
CDR3 protein: CASTLDRRGETQYF

D gene: TRBD1
J gene: TRBJ2-1
V gene: TRBV28
CDR3 protein: CASRTSSMTGGGDEQFF

D gene: .
J gene: TRBJ1-1
V gene: TRBV2
CDR3 protein: CASSEARAGYTEAFF

D gene: .
J gene: TRBJ1-1
V gene: TRBV4-3
CDR3 protein: CASSTRQHTEAFF

D gene: TRBD1
J gene: TRBJ1-1
V gene: TRBV7-9
CDR3 protein: CASSDEDRMNTEAFF

D gene: TRBD1
J gene: TRBJ1-5
V gene: TRBV18
CDR3 protein: CASSPPGQSQPQHF

D gene: .
J gene: TRBJ2-6
V gene: TRBV11-2
CDR3 protein: CASSLDSESSGANVLTF

D gene: .
J gene: TRBJ2-2
V gene: TRBV30
CDR3 protein: CALRGPDSNTGELFF

D gene: TRBD1
J gene: TRBJ1-5
V gene: TRBV5-1
CDR3 protein: CASSHDRGRGNSNQPQHF

D gene: .
J gene: TRBJ1-5
V gene: TRBV4-1
CDR3 protein: CASSPLGAGNQPQHF

D gene: .
J gene: TRBJ1-3
V gene: TRBV5-1
CDR3 protein: CASSLEPRISSGNTIYF

D gene: .
J gene: TRBJ2-7
V gene: TRBV12-3/TRBV12-4
CDR3 protein: CGSSPFRDVYEQYF

D gene: .
J gene: TRBJ2-1
V gene: TRBV7-3
CDR3 protein: CASSSGASEQFF

D gene: TRBD2
J gene: TRBJ2-7
V gene: TRBV15
CDR3 protein: CATSTGTSGVYEQYF

D gene: .
J gene: TRBJ1-3
V gene: TRBV4-3
CDR3 protein: CASSQDAPASGNTIYF

D gene: .
J gene: TRBJ2-1
V gene: TRBV3-1
CDR3 protein: CASGNPTDFYNEQFF

D gene: .
J gene: TRBJ2-5
V gene: TRBV7-6
CDR3 protein: CASSFMDWNQETQYF

D gene: .
J gene: TRBJ2-1
V gene: TRBV11-2
CDR3 protein: CASSPGAFSYNEQFF

D gene: .
J gene: TRBJ1-2
V gene: TRBV30
CDR3 protein: CAWSIGGQGVGYTF

D gene: .
J gene: TRBJ1-1
V gene: TRBV6-6
CDR3 protein: CASSYPRGEAFF

D gene: .
J gene: TRBJ1-1
V gene: TRBV30
CDR3 protein: CAWSLGGATEAFF

D gene: TRBD1
J gene: TRBJ2-2
V gene: TRBV28
CDR3 protein: CASSNRDRGLSGELFF

D gene: .
J gene: TRBJ2-5
V gene: TRBV7-6
CDR3 protein: CASSDTGSETQYF

D gene: TRBD2
J gene: TRBJ2-5
V gene: TRBV4-2
CDR3 protein: CASSQAPGTSGPKETQYF

D gene: .
J gene: TRBJ2-1
V gene: TRBV24-1
CDR3 protein: CATGHTGDEQFF

D gene: .
J gene: TRBJ1-1
V gene: TRBV27
CDR3 protein: CASSMGVTGNTEAFF

D gene: .
J gene: TRBJ1-1
V gene: TRBV9
CDR3 protein: CASSVSGVANTEAFF

D gene: TRBD1
J gene: TRBJ2-7
V gene: TRBV27
CDR3 protein: CASRELTGAYEQYF